This section outlines one T cell receptor (beta chain) sequence together with its context. The antigen is unknown. The sample is drawn from a study of T cells in Graves' hyperthyroidism and ophthalmopathy. Study conclusions and caveats: Most thyroid clonotypes expanded above 0.001 were also detected in blood.

Template material for amplifying TCR beta CDR3 regions consisted of RNA transcripts. The TCR CDR3 first-round RT-PCR relied on the HTBI primer set. TCRdb fed the multiplex PCR reads into MiXCR, producing one record per CDR3 protein. The data hold over 400,000 distinct CDR3 sequences, with 14% to 15% observed a single time. Germline V lookup: CDR1 PRHDT, CDR2 FYEKMQ (reference sequence). J lost 5 bases, V lost 1 base, and 5 bases had no gene match. This CDR3 contains 16 residues. Input material: blood. This chain uses TRBV13 with TRBJ2-3; the match to TRBD2 covers 11 bases. The TCR comes from a man aged 18 to 29 with Graves' ophthalmopathy. In DNA, the CDR3 is TGTGCCAGCAGCTTAGTTAGCGGGGGGGGAAGAGATACGCAGTATTTT. Its translation is CASSLVSGGGRDTQYF.